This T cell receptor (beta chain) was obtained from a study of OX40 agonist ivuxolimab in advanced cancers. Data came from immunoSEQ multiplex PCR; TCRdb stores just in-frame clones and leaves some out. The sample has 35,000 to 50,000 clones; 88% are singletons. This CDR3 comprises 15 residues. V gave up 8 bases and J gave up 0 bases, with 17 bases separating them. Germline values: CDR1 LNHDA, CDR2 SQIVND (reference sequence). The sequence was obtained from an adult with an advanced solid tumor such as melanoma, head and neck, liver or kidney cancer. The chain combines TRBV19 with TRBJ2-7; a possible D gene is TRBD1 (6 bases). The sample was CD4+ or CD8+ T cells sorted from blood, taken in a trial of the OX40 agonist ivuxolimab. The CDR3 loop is CASALGQTSSYEQYF. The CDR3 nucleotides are TGTGCCAGTGCCCTTGGACAGACCAGCTCCTACGAGCAGTACTTC.